The rows below give T cell receptor beta chains drawn from one sample of a study of T-cell reconstitution after alpha-beta-depleted transplantation in children. Using its own MiXCR run on the PCR reads, TCRdb lists one record per CDR3 protein. The repertoire consists of around 450,000 distinct CDR3 sequences, with about 11% occurring once and the leading ten covering just over 2%. Specimen: PBMCs, collected before TCRalphabeta/CD19-depleted stem cell transplant. Receptor source: a child aged 2-15 years with inherited bone marrow failure, due to receive a stem cell transplant. Both conserved end residues are trimmed from each CDR3. The size entry is marked missing in some rows and otherwise reads once, few, many or a size class.

clone size: many
V gene: TRBV11-2
CDR3 protein: ASSLNQGAGEQY

clone size: many
V gene: TRBV20-1
CDR3 protein: SARLAQETQY

clone size: many
V gene: TRBV27
CDR3 protein: ASSPRGGSYEQY

clone size: many
V gene: TRBV20-1
CDR3 protein: SAEQGAEDTQY

clone size: many
V gene: TRBV11-2
CDR3 protein: AIRSEGTGELF

clone size: many
V gene: TRBV20-1
CDR3 protein: SARGQGGGTDTQY

clone size: many
V gene: TRBV7-2
CDR3 protein: ASSLARRGPPTDTQY

clone size: many
V gene: TRBV20-1
CDR3 protein: SASRPYSNQPQH

clone size: few
V gene: TRBV7-2
CDR3 protein: ASSRGGGTQY

clone size: many
V gene: TRBV20-1
CDR3 protein: SARGASGGYNEQF

clone size: many
V gene: TRBV29-1
CDR3 protein: SVARGRADDEQY

clone size: many
V gene: TRBV27
CDR3 protein: ASSLDSLNEQF

clone size: many
V gene: TRBV13
CDR3 protein: ASSLGLGGTGELF

clone size: -
V gene: TRBV5-4
CDR3 protein: ASSKGTGRNEKLF

clone size: few
V gene: TRBV20-1
CDR3 protein: SAQTDRGYNEQF

clone size: -
V gene: TRBV20-1
CDR3 protein: SAPGLPSDTQY

clone size: many
V gene: TRBV20-1
CDR3 protein: SAQTQTAYNSPLH

clone size: many
V gene: TRBV6-2/TRBV6-3
CDR3 protein: ASSLVASYGYT

clone size: many
V gene: TRBV27
CDR3 protein: ASSSRRRLDLYEQY

clone size: many
V gene: TRBV27
CDR3 protein: ASSPLQLAAQETQY

clone size: -
V gene: TRBV28
CDR3 protein: ASSLGQGLSEQY

clone size: -
V gene: TRBV5-1
CDR3 protein: ASCQSRLLAHEKLF

clone size: few
V gene: TRBV4-3
CDR3 protein: ASSPGRQGGQPQH

clone size: many
V gene: TRBV6-2/TRBV6-3
CDR3 protein: ASQTGVSYEQY

clone size: -
V gene: TRBV20-1
CDR3 protein: SASPFAASTDTQY

clone size: few
V gene: TRBV28
CDR3 protein: ASAYRDRVKVGYGYT

clone size: -
V gene: TRBV19
CDR3 protein: ASSILNWGNQPQH

clone size: many
V gene: TRBV5-6
CDR3 protein: ASSLGGSYYNEQF

clone size: many
V gene: TRBV20-1
CDR3 protein: SATRPGAGETQY

clone size: many
V gene: TRBV2
CDR3 protein: ASTLEGLAGFEQY

clone size: few
V gene: TRBV2
CDR3 protein: ASSEATAYTGELF

clone size: few
V gene: TRBV19
CDR3 protein: ASSIPGYEQY

clone size: many
V gene: TRBV19
CDR3 protein: ASSTSGSWDEQF

clone size: many
V gene: TRBV11-2
CDR3 protein: ASIWTPPDIQY

clone size: many
V gene: TRBV18
CDR3 protein: ASSPRTSSDQPQH

clone size: many
V gene: TRBV7-9
CDR3 protein: ASSLPYPDSPQFGNEQF

clone size: -
V gene: TRBV18
CDR3 protein: ASSPGVAGEWF

clone size: -
V gene: TRBV10-3
CDR3 protein: AISVDGRELF

clone size: many
V gene: TRBV10-3
CDR3 protein: AISLDRGYEQY

clone size: many
V gene: TRBV4-2
CDR3 protein: ASSQGDRSGNTIY

clone size: many
V gene: TRBV12-3/TRBV12-4
CDR3 protein: ASSEGSYEQY

clone size: many
V gene: TRBV6-1
CDR3 protein: ASSIQGAGNSPLH

clone size: -
V gene: TRBV7-9
CDR3 protein: ASSPMLAGGTGELF

clone size: many
V gene: TRBV5-1
CDR3 protein: ASSRSGLDTGELF

clone size: -
V gene: TRBV19
CDR3 protein: ASSIGAGRSYEQY

clone size: -
V gene: TRBV30
CDR3 protein: AWGTAWGSGANVLT

clone size: many
V gene: TRBV27
CDR3 protein: ASRPGPYNEQF

clone size: many
V gene: TRBV29-1
CDR3 protein: SVVRASGILPDTQY